This T cell receptor beta chain was captured by sequencing in a study of T-cell reconstitution after alpha-beta-depleted transplantation in children. A single count supports this clonotype. Germline assignment: CDR1 SGHNT and CDR2 YENEEA. CDR3 size: 16 residues. Trimming stripped 3 bases from V and 5 bases from J, with 19 bases between. Unique molecular identifiers were incorporated into the prepared TCRbeta library. TCRdb reanalysed the PCR reads using MiXCR and keeps one entry per CDR3 protein. The table lists 100,000 to 120,000 distinct CDR3 sequences, around a tenth of them singletons. The sequenced sample was PBMCs from the stem cell graft donor, obtained from the stem cell graft. The clonotype originates from a human donor who donated a stem cell graft to a child with acute lymphoblastic leukemia. The chain has TRBV11-3 and TRBJ1-1; the D gene is possibly TRBD1 (6 bases). CDR3 in amino acids: CASSFGGPRGNTEAFF. Written as DNA, the CDR3 is TGTGCCAGCAGCTTCGGGGGGCCGCGGGGAAATACTGAAGCTTTCTTT.